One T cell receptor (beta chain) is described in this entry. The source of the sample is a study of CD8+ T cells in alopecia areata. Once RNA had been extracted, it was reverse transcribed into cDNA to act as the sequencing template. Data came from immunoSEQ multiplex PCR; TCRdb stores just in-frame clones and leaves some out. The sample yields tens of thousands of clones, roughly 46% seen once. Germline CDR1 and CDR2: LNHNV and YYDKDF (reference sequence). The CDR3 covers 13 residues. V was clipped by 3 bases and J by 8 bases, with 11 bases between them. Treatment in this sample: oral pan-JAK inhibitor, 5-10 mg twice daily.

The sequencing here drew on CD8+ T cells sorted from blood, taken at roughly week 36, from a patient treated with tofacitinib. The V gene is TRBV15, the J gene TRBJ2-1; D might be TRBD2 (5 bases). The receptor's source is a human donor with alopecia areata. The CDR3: CATSREVPDEQFF. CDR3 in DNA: TGTGCCACCAGCAGGGAGGTCCCCGATGAGCAGTTCTTC.